These 9 T cell receptor beta chains came from one sample sequenced in a study of OX40 agonist ivuxolimab in advanced cancers. Libraries came from the immunoSEQ multiplex PCR assay. This immuneACCESS table, as held by TCRdb, lists in-frame sequences with V and J called but not all clones. Of the missing ones, under half trace to an unresolved V gene in checked studies; the others have no known cause. Recorded for this sample are tens of thousands of clones; 89% of them occurred a single time. The ten largest clones represent approximately 12% of the sample. The input for sequencing was CD4+ or CD8+ T cells sorted from blood, taken in a trial of the OX40 agonist ivuxolimab. The source of these receptors is an adult with an advanced solid tumor such as melanoma, head and neck, liver or kidney cancer.

V gene TRBV2 combines with J gene TRBJ2-3; TRBD2 aligns across 8 bases. The CDR3 spans 16 residues. Germline CDR1 is SNHLY and CDR2 is FYNNEI. V lost 7 bases to trimming and J lost 0 bases; unmatched junction nucleotides: 9. The CDR3 DNA follows: TGTGCCAGCACGAGCGGGGGATTTTCTAGCACAGATACGCAGTATTTT. Translated, it gives CASTSGGFSSTDTQYF. The full variable domain, in which reference TRBV2 and TRBJ2-3 provide the parts outside the CDR3, is EPEVTQTPSHQVTQMGQEVILRCVPISNHLYFYWYRQILGQKVEFLVSFYNNEISEKSEIFDDQFSVERPDGSNFTLKIRSTKLEDSAMYFCASTSGGFSSTDTQYFGPGTRLTVL.

The chain couples TRBV10-3 to TRBJ1-2; TRBD1 aligns across 7 bases. The length of the CDR3 is 14 residues. V lost 2 bases to trimming and J lost 7 bases; unmatched junction nucleotides: 7. Germline lookup yields CDR1 ENHRY and CDR2 SYGVKD. CDR3 sequence: CAISEDRVWGGYTF. CDR3 coding DNA: TGTGCCATCAGTGAGGACAGGGTTTGGGGTGGCTACACCTTC.

J is TRBJ2-5 and V is TRBV6-5; D is unclear. The CDR3 runs 13 residues. Germline CDR1 MNHEY, CDR2 SVGAGI. Trimming removed 7 bases from V and 5 bases from J, with 14 bases in between. Here the CDR3 reads CASTSLVGETQYF. In nucleotides, the CDR3 is TGTGCCAGCACTTCCTTGGTCGGGGAGACCCAGTACTTC.

The gene calls are TRBV19 and TRBJ2-7; possibly TRBD2 for D (7 bases). V lost 3 bases and J 5 bases, leaving 14 bases between the germline ends. The CDR3 has 14 residues. CDR1 and CDR2 from the germline V gene are LNHDA and SQIVND (reference sequence). The DNA of the CDR3 is TGTGCCAGTAGTATGGGGGGGCTGTGGGACGAGCAGTACTTC. Protein sequence: CASSMGGLWDEQYF.

The V gene is TRBV6-1, the J gene TRBJ1-5, with 9 positions matching TRBD1. Trimming removed 1 base from V and 2 bases from J; junction bases left unmatched: 12. CDR3 length: 19 amino acids. The germline gives CDR1 MNHNS, CDR2 SASEGT. CDR3 sequence: CASSEGTGAVLYRNQPQHF. In DNA form, the CDR3 reads TGTGCCAGCAGTGAAGGGACAGGGGCGGTTTTATATCGCAATCAGCCCCAGCATTTT.

The chain carries TRBV10-3 and TRBJ2-2, with no clear D. This CDR3 is 12 amino acids long. Germline CDR1 ENHRY, CDR2 SYGVKD. V was shortened by 6 bases and J by 4 bases, with 6 bases between the two germline ends. CDR3 residues: CAIRSPTGELFF. CDR3 sequence (DNA): TGTGCCATCAGGTCACCCACCGGGGAGCTGTTTTTT.

The V and J genes are TRBV27 and TRBJ2-7; the match to TRBD2 covers 9 bases. The V and J ends lost 6 bases and 4 bases, in that order; junction bases with no gene match: 7. The CDR3 covers 14 residues. Germline CDR1 MNHEY, CDR2 SMNVEV (reference sequence). This CDR3 is CASSRSGSGYEQYF. The CDR3 nucleotides are TGTGCCAGCAGCCGTAGCGGGAGTGGATACGAGCAGTACTTC.

The V call is TRBV5-1, the J call TRBJ2-7; D call uncertain. The CDR3 runs 12 residues. Germline CDR1 and CDR2: SGHRS and YFSETQ. V was trimmed by 0 bases and J by 6 bases, leaving 7 bases between them. The CDR3 loop reads CASSLAGREQYF. CDR3 nucleotide sequence: TGCGCCAGCAGCTTGGCTGGGCGCGAGCAGTACTTC.

This chain links TRBV7-2 with TRBJ2-1; TRBD1 aligns across 7 bases. Germline values: CDR1 SGHTA, CDR2 FQGNSA. The CDR3 contains 15 residues. V lost 2 bases to trimming and J lost 4 bases; unmatched junction nucleotides: 5. The CDR3 spells CASSLFPGQYNEQFF. Written as DNA, the CDR3 is TGTGCCAGCAGCTTATTCCCGGGACAGTACAATGAGCAGTTCTTC. The full variable domain, rest sourced from reference TRBV7-2 and TRBJ2-1, is GAGVSQSPSNKVTEKGKDVELRCDPISGHTALYWYRQSLGQGLEFLIYFQGNSAPDKSGLPSDRFSAERTGGSVSTLTIQRTQQEDSAVYLCASSLFPGQYNEQFFGPGTRLTVL.